Listed below are T cell receptor beta chains from one sample, sequenced in a study of T cell responses to AZD1222 COVID-19 vaccine. Assay used: immunoSEQ multiplex PCR; TCRdb lists only in-frame clones, some missing. The table lists under 200,000 clones, roughly nine tenths of them singletons. The starting material was peripheral blood, obtained on day 0 of AZD1222 vaccination. These receptors were taken from an adult in good health. Each CDR3 is given with its conserved first and last residue. D genes are given only for firm matches. Size is stated for part of the rows, as once, few or many counts, or as a class when the clone is expanded.

TRBJ1-5,TRBV7-2,-,TRBD1,CASSPGTGILYSNQPQHF,TGTGCCAGCAGTCCCGGGACAGGCATTCTTTATAGCAATCAGCCCCAGCATTTT
TRBJ1-2,TRBV25-1,once,-,CASSEARGGGYTF,TGTGCCAGCAGTGAGGCCCGGGGAGGAGGCTACACCTTC
TRBJ1-6,TRBV2,-,-,CASSAVGGNSPLHF,TGTGCCAGCAGCGCCGTGGGGGGTAATTCACCCCTCCACTTT
TRBJ1-1,TRBV3-1/TRBV3-2,-,-,CASSQEVTNTEAFF,TGTGCCAGCAGCCAAGAGGTTACGAACACTGAAGCTTTCTTT
TRBJ1-4,TRBV6-5,few,-,CASSPGGATNEKLFF,TGTGCCAGCAGCCCCGGAGGGGCAACTAATGAAAAACTGTTTTTT
TRBJ2-7,TRBV10-3,-,-,CAISNGYPSVSYEQYF,TGTGCCATCAGTAATGGGTATCCTAGCGTCTCCTACGAGCAGTACTTC
TRBJ1-5,TRBV19,-,-,CASRLRGGANQPQHF,TGTGCCAGTAGGCTACGAGGAGGGGCGAATCAGCCCCAGCATTTT
TRBJ2-7,TRBV7-2,-,TRBD1,CASSLGWGQGYEQYF,TGTGCCAGCAGCTTAGGGTGGGGACAGGGCTACGAGCAGTACTTC
TRBJ1-4,TRBV28,-,TRBD1,CASSLAVAGGYEKLFF,TGTGCCAGCAGTTTAGCCGTTGCAGGGGGTTATGAAAAACTGTTTTTT
TRBJ2-7,TRBV3-1/TRBV3-2,-,-,CATSVAGVYEQYF,TGTGCCACCTCGGTCGCAGGAGTCTACGAGCAGTACTTC
TRBJ2-2,TRBV7-9,-,-,CASSTLRNTGELFF,TGTGCCAGCAGCACGCTGAGGAACACCGGGGAGCTGTTTTTT
TRBJ2-2,TRBV7-2,few,TRBD2,CASSSGLAGPNTGELFF,TGTGCCAGCAGCTCGGGACTAGCGGGACCGAACACCGGGGAGCTGTTTTTT
TRBJ1-1,TRBV12-3/TRBV12-4,once,-,CASSLVGYEAFF,TGTGCCAGCAGTTTAGTGGGATATGAAGCTTTCTTT
TRBJ1-5,TRBV30,-,-,CAWSYEGYSNQPQHF,TGTGCCTGGAGTTACGAGGGGTATAGCAATCAGCCCCAGCATTTT
TRBJ2-7,TRBV28,-,TRBD2,CASSTRAGGREQYF,TGTGCCAGCAGTACCCGAGCGGGAGGGAGGGAGCAGTACTTC
TRBJ2-6,TRBV5-1,-,-,CASSLAPSPPGANVLTF,TGCGCCAGCAGCTTGGCCCCGAGTCCTCCTGGGGCCAACGTCCTGACTTTC
TRBJ2-1,TRBV7-3,-,-,CASSLRGDEQFF,TGTGCCAGCAGCTTAAGAGGCGATGAGCAGTTCTTC
TRBJ1-1,TRBV11-2,once,-,CASSSIIGGQAFF,TGTGCCAGCAGCTCGATCATCGGGGGGCAAGCTTTCTTT
TRBJ1-4,TRBV29-1,-,-,CSVVPGEAEKLFF,TGCAGCGTTGTTCCAGGGGAGGCTGAAAAACTGTTTTTT
TRBJ2-5,TRBV10-3,-,-,CAIMGSSQETQYF,TGTGCCATCATGGGCAGTTCACAAGAGACCCAGTACTTC
TRBJ2-7,TRBV2,-,-,CASGTVTYEQYF,TGTGCCAGCGGGACGGTGACCTACGAGCAGTACTTC
TRBJ1-2,TRBV4-3,-,-,CASSQESSLFYGYTF,TGCGCCAGCAGCCAAGAGTCTTCCCTGTTCTATGGCTACACCTTC
TRBJ2-1,TRBV24-1,-,TRBD1,CATSDRGFDSEQFF,TGTGCCACCAGTGACAGGGGGTTCGACAGTGAGCAGTTCTTC
TRBJ2-5,TRBV7-6,-,TRBD2,CASSLAGGLTETQYF,TGTGCCAGCAGCTTAGCGGGAGGGCTAACGGAGACCCAGTACTTC
TRBJ2-1,TRBV7-9,-,-,CASSRRGASYNEQFF,TGTGCCAGCAGCAGACGGGGGGCTTCCTACAATGAGCAGTTCTTC
TRBJ2-1,TRBV6-2/TRBV6-3,once,TRBD1,CASSKGDRSNEQFF,TGTGCCAGCAGTAAAGGGGACAGGTCAAATGAGCAGTTCTTC
TRBJ1-2,TRBV12-3/TRBV12-4,-,-,CASSFALNYGYTF,TGTGCCAGCAGTTTCGCGCTCAACTATGGCTACACCTTC
TRBJ1-2,TRBV2,few,TRBD1,CASKGQGHDYGYTF,TGTGCCAGCAAGGGACAGGGACATGACTATGGCTACACCTTC
TRBJ2-3,TRBV30,-,-,CAWTQRSTDTQYF,TGTGCCTGGACTCAACGAAGCACAGATACGCAGTATTTT
TRBJ2-5,TRBV12-3/TRBV12-4,-,-,CASSLTSRETQYF,TGTGCCAGCAGTTTGACCAGCCGGGAGACCCAGTACTTC
TRBJ2-2,TRBV11-3,once,-,CASSPHTGELFF,TGTGCCAGCAGCCCCCACACCGGGGAGCTGTTTTTT
TRBJ1-1,TRBV20-1,-,TRBD1,CSASPGTGGNTEAFF,TGCAGTGCTAGTCCCGGGACAGGGGGGAACACTGAAGCTTTCTTT
TRBJ1-2,TRBV19,-,TRBD1,CASSIDTGDGYTF,TGTGCCAGTAGTATAGATACAGGGGATGGCTACACCTTC
TRBJ2-6,TRBV9,-,TRBD1,CASSVRQGSSGANVLTF,TGTGCCAGCAGCGTCCGACAGGGCAGCTCTGGGGCCAACGTCCTGACTTTC
TRBJ1-1,TRBV28,-,-,CASSSTRDWSRNTEAFF,TGTGCCAGCAGTTCCACCAGGGACTGGTCTAGAAACACTGAAGCTTTCTTT
TRBJ1-1,TRBV14,once,-,CASSQVTGMKAFF,TGTGCCAGCAGCCAAGTCACAGGGATGAAAGCTTTCTTT
TRBJ2-5,TRBV11-2,-,-,CASSFPGDGQETQYF,TGTGCCAGCAGCTTTCCAGGGGATGGCCAAGAGACCCAGTACTTC
TRBJ1-5,TRBV5-1,-,TRBD1,CASSLGTGGGNQPQHF,TGCGCCAGCAGCTTGGGGACAGGGGGCGGAAATCAGCCCCAGCATTTT
TRBJ2-1,TRBV7-3,-,TRBD2,CASSLMTGGIYNEQFF,TGTGCCAGCAGCTTAATGACGGGAGGGATCTACAATGAGCAGTTCTTC
TRBJ2-5,TRBV18,-,-,CASSPPPTETQYF,TGTGCCAGCTCACCACCGCCCACGGAGACCCAGTACTTC
TRBJ1-2,TRBV27,-,TRBD1,CASSFLGQGNRYTF,TGTGCCAGCAGTTTCCTGGGACAGGGGAATCGGTACACCTTC
TRBJ2-2,TRBV27,-,-,CASSFKSRTGELFF,TGTGCCAGCAGTTTTAAGTCAAGGACCGGGGAGCTGTTTTTT